This T cell receptor beta chain derives from a study of vaccination and CD4 T cells after COVID-19. About the study: Convalescent participants consisted of six males and four females, two being Hispanic.

As for this clonotype: Its antigen is currently unknown.

Sequence data for DNA of cultured CD4+ T cells were generated by the Oncomine TCR Beta short-read assay. Genomic DNA was isolated from CD4+ T cells that had been cultured. TCRdb redid the calling of the PCR reads with MiXCR, one entry per CDR3 protein. The sample has 15,000 to 20,000 distinct CDR3 sequences, about 61% seen once. With 4 bases removed from V and 2 bases from J, the gap between germline ends came to 16 bases. Germline assignment: CDR1 KGHDR and CDR2 SFDVKD. This CDR3 contains 16 residues. Treatment described: approximately 10-day PBMC culture with coronavirus spike peptide pools or control peptides (ViraFEST assay). ViraFEST relied on peptide pools to expand antigen-specific T cells; the TCRs were sequenced afterward. Negative selection separated CD4+ T cells from approximately nine-day cultures.

The origin of this receptor is a human donor who had recovered from COVID-19. The material sequenced was CD4+ T cells from blood, cultured in vitro. This chain links TRBV24-1 with TRBJ2-5; D is perhaps TRBD2 (5 bases). The CDR3 loop reads CATSDLSSGFQETQYF. The CDR3 DNA reads as TGTGCCACCAGTGACTTAAGCTCGGGGTTTCAAGAGACCCAGTACTTC.